This entry lists 4 T cell receptor beta chains sequenced from one sample in a study of human T cells and chemical hapten exposure. TCRdb reprocessed the RACE reads via MiXCR and lists one record per CDR3 protein. The repertoire holds about 70,000 distinct CDR3 sequences, about 8% seen once, with approximately 3.5% in the top ten. Sample time point: patch test 2, 6 weeks after DPC sensitization. The treatment was: therapeutic diphenylcyclopropenone sensitization with weekly scalp DPC. The sample was whole blood, taken in connection with sensitization to the hapten diphenylcyclopropenone (DPC). These receptors came from a woman in her fifties or sixties with alopecia areata. Some clones in this sample may be carry-over from other donors' samples.

This clonotype came up many times. The chain employs TRBV6-1 and TRBJ2-6; D may be TRBD1 (6 bases). The germline V gene has CDR1 MNHNS and CDR2 SASEGT. This CDR3 contains 16 residues. V was shortened by 4 bases and J by 0 bases, with 10 bases between the two germline ends. CDR3 protein: CASSGQGFSGANVLTF. DNA of the CDR3: TGTGCCAGCAGTGGGCAGGGGTTCTCTGGGGCCAACGTCCTGACTTTC.

As to this clonotype: This could be a read error, since a much larger clone is one nucleotide away. The CDR3 here is CASSSLVNTEAFF. The DNA for the CDR3 is TGTGCCAGCAGTTCGTTAGTGAACACTGAAGCTTTCTTT. The chain links TRBV6-5 to TRBJ1-1, with no clear D. Germline V gene data show CDR1 as MNHEY and CDR2 as SVGAGI. V shed 4 bases and J shed 0 bases, with 6 bases lying between them. The CDR3 is 13 amino acids.

This clonotype was observed a handful of times. The chain carries TRBV28 and TRBJ2-5, with D maybe TRBD2 (6 bases). Trimming left V 2 bases short and J 5 bases short, with 12 bases between. The CDR3 runs to 14 residues. The germline V gene encodes CDR1 MDHEN and CDR2 SYDVKM. The CDR3 DNA is TGTGCCAGCAGTTTAAGCTCGGGACTGGAGACCCAGTACTTC. This encodes CASSLSSGLETQYF.

This clonotype has just a few counts. The rearrangement joins TRBV6-2 or TRBV6-3 to TRBJ1-1; 12 bases agree with TRBD1. The V gene end was trimmed by 6 bases and the J gene end by 5 bases; junction bases not matched to a gene: 10. The CDR3 extends over 16 amino acids. Germline V CDR1 and CDR2: MNHEY, SVGEGT. The CDR3 loop is CASRTGTGGDRTEAFF. The CDR3 nucleotides read TGTGCCAGCAGAACCGGGACAGGGGGCGATCGGACTGAAGCTTTCTTT.